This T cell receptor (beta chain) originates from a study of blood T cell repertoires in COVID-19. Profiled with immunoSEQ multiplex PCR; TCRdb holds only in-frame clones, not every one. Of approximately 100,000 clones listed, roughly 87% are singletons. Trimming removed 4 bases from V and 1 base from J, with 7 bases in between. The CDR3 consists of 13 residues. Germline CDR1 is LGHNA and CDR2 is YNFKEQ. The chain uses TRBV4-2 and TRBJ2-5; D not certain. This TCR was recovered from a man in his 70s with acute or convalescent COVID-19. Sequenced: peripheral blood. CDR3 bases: TGTGCCAGCAGCCCCTACCTCCAAGAGACCCAGTACTTC. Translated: CASSPYLQETQYF.